This T cell receptor (beta chain) was retrieved from a study of beta chain features in type 1 diabetes. All of the isolated RNA was reverse transcribed, so expressed TCRB transcripts were sequenced. Data came from immunoSEQ multiplex PCR; TCRdb stores just in-frame clones and leaves some out. The sample holds around 150,000 clones; roughly 7.2% are singletons and the top ten take around 1.3%. Sequencing was done on a sample of central memory CD4+ T cells from blood. The TCR comes from a woman aged 25 to 39 in good health.

CDR3 sequence (DNA): TGCAGCGTCCGTGTACCTACCCGACTCCCGACAGGGGGCAAAGAAAAACTGTTTTTT. This encodes CSVRVPTRLPTGGKEKLFF. J is TRBJ1-4 and V is TRBV29-1, with 10 bases matching TRBD1. CDR3 length: 19 residues. J lost 8 bases, V lost 6 bases, and 24 bases had no gene match. The V gene's germline CDR1 is SQVTM and CDR2 ANQGSEA.